Below, 29 T cell receptor beta chains from the same sample are listed, as sequenced in a study of beta chain features in type 1 diabetes. Findings and caveats of the study: The study found moderately but significantly shorter TCRB CDR3s in all four CD4+ subsets of Type 1 diabetes patients.

TCRB transcripts that were expressed got sequenced, as all of the isolated RNA had been reverse transcribed. Only in-frame clones appear in the TCRdb table, and some are missing; sequencing was by immunoSEQ multiplex PCR. The table has about 130,000 clones, around 9% seen once. Their specific antigens are unknown. Sequenced sample: central memory CD4+ T cells from blood. These TCRs come from a man aged 25-45 years with type 1 diabetes.

Ten or more counts support this clone. The chain uses TRBV7-2 and TRBJ1-2, with a possible D match to TRBD1 (5 bases). The CDR3 length is 13 residues. V lost 5 bases to trimming and J lost 5 bases, with 12 bases between them. CDR1 SGHTA and CDR2 FQGNSA come from the germline V gene. The CDR3 DNA follows: TGTGCCAGCAGCGGACAAGCCTTATATGGCTACACCTTC. It yields the protein CASSGQALYGYTF.

V is TRBV30 and J is TRBJ2-5, with a weak D call TRBD2 (7 bases). V dropped 5 bases and J dropped 5 bases, with 15 bases sitting between them. Germline V lookup: CDR1 GTSNPN, CDR2 SVGIG (reference sequence). The CDR3 sequence is 13 residues long. CDR3 in amino acids: CAWGRGVGETQYF. The CDR3 bases are TGTGCCTGGGGGAGGGGGGTCGGCGAGACCCAGTACTTC.

This chain uses TRBV6-1 with TRBJ1-1; possibly TRBD1 for D (5 bases). Trimming removed 4 bases at V and 6 bases at J, with 12 bases between. This CDR3 is built from 13 residues. The germline V gene has CDR1 MNHNS and CDR2 SASEGT. This CDR3 is CASSGRQGSEAFF. The CDR3, as DNA: TGTGCCAGCAGTGGCAGGCAGGGCTCTGAAGCTTTCTTT.

This chain joins TRBV7-9 and TRBJ1-2; D possibly corresponds to TRBD1 (6 bases). In germline, CDR1 is SEHNR, CDR2 FQNEAQ (reference sequence). This CDR3 contains 15 residues. Trimming stripped 5 bases from V and 1 base from J, with 14 bases between. CDR3 amino acids: CASSQGTRDNYGYTF. In DNA form, the CDR3 reads TGTGCCAGCAGCCAGGGGACACGTGATAACTATGGCTACACCTTC.

This clone came up a few times. The chain combines TRBV7-9 with TRBJ2-2; a possible D gene is TRBD1 (6 bases). The V gene lost 3 bases and the J gene lost 6 bases, with 11 bases spanning the gap. Germline V gene data show CDR1 as SEHNR and CDR2 as FQNEAQ (reference sequence). This CDR3 is built from 14 residues. The CDR3 coding sequence is TGTGCCAGCAGCTTTGGACAGTACGCCGGGGAGCTGTTTTTT. Protein sequence: CASSFGQYAGELFF. Drawing the rest from reference TRBV7-9 and TRBJ2-2, the complete variable domain is DTGVSQNPRHKITKRGQNVTFRCDPISEHNRLYWYRQTLGQGPEFLTYFQNEAQLEKSRLLSDRFSAERPKGSFSTLEIQRTEQGDSAMYLCASSFGQYAGELFFGEGSRLTVL.

This clone was counted only a few times. The chain recombines TRBV7-9 with TRBJ1-6; 9 nucleotides align to TRBD1. Germline-derived CDR1 and CDR2 are SEHNR and FQNEAQ (reference sequence). The CDR3 is made up of 14 amino acids. After removal of 4 bases from V and 14 bases from J, the junction contained 9 bases not matched to a gene. The CDR3 sequence is CASSSGTGSRSLHF. CDR3 DNA: TGTGCCAGCAGCTCTGGGACAGGGAGCCGGTCCCTCCACTTT.

This clone has only a few counts. The rearrangement links TRBV9 to TRBJ1-6, with TRBD1 matching over 7 bases. Trimming cost V 3 bases and J 8 bases; bases outside gene matches: 8. CDR3 length equals 15 residues. Per germline, CDR1 SGDLS and CDR2 YYNGEE. CDR3 in DNA: TGTGCCAGCAGCGCGAATCCGGGACAGTATTCACCCCTCCACTTT. This sequence encodes CASSANPGQYSPLHF.

The chain recombines TRBV5-4 with TRBJ2-7; a possible D gene is TRBD1 (6 bases). Trimming stripped 5 bases from V and 5 bases from J, with 17 bases between. The germline V gene encodes CDR1 SGHNT and CDR2 YYREEE (reference sequence). The CDR3 sequence is 14 residues long. The CDR3 nucleotides read TGTGCCAGCAGTACGGGCCGGGACACACACGAGCAGTACTTC. Translated, it gives CASSTGRDTHEQYF. Full variable domain (rest looked up from reference TRBV5-4 and TRBJ2-7): ETGVTQSPTHLIKTRGQQVTLRCSSQSGHNTVSWYQQALGQGPQFIFQYYREEENGRGNFPPRFSGLQFPNYSSELNVNALELDDSALYLCASSTGRDTHEQYFGPGTRLTVT.

This clone was seen a handful of times. This chain joins TRBV9 and TRBJ2-3, with 16 bases that match TRBD2. The CDR3 sequence is 17 residues long. Germline trimming cut 0 bases from V and 4 bases from J; bases unmatched to any gene: 2. The germline CDR1 and CDR2 sequences are SGDLS and YYNGEE. CDR3 sequence (DNA): TGTGCCAGCAGCGTAGCGGGGACTAGCGGGGGGGCAGATACGCAGTATTTT. This codes for CASSVAGTSGGADTQYF.

The sample holds a few counts of this clone. The chain has TRBV9 and TRBJ2-5; possibly TRBD2 for D (5 bases). V lost 4 bases, J lost 4 bases, and 17 bases lay in between. Per the germline V gene, CDR1 is SGDLS and CDR2 is YYNGEE. This CDR3 comprises 15 residues. The CDR3: CASSPPVRGGETQYF. The DNA of the CDR3 is TGTGCCAGCAGCCCCCCGGTGAGAGGAGGAGAGACCCAGTACTTC.

The chain employs TRBV28 and TRBJ2-7; D might be TRBD1 (6 bases). Trimming shortened V by 4 bases and J by 4 bases, and 14 bases separated the two germline ends. There are 14 residues in the CDR3. Germline lookup yields CDR1 MDHEN and CDR2 SYDVKM. The CDR3 nucleotides are TGTGCCAGCAGTTCCCCGGCAGGGGAGTACGAGCAGTACTTC. This codes for CASSSPAGEYEQYF.

CDR3 sequence reads: CASSTTEGTEAFF. Written as DNA, the CDR3 is TGTGCCAGCAGCACCACAGAGGGCACTGAAGCTTTCTTT. The V gene is TRBV7-9, the J gene TRBJ1-1, with no clear D. Germline V gene sequence: CDR1 SEHNR, CDR2 FQNEAQ (reference sequence). Trimming left V 5 bases short and J 4 bases short, with 11 bases between. The CDR3 spans 13 residues.

This clone appeared a few times. V is TRBV5-1 and J is TRBJ1-6; D remains ambiguous. Germline loops: CDR1 SGHRS, CDR2 YFSETQ. The CDR3 extends over 16 amino acids. Trimming pared 0 bases from V and 7 bases from J, leaving 14 bases between. As DNA, the CDR3 is TGCGCCAGCAGCTTGGCGCAGTCCTTGGGCAATTCACCCCTCCACTTT. The encoded protein is CASSLAQSLGNSPLHF.

This clone was seen more than once but under ten times. The chain joins TRBV28 to TRBJ1-2; D not certain. Germline V gene lookup returns CDR1 MDHEN and CDR2 SYDVKM. With 8 bases removed from V and 3 bases from J, the gap between germline ends came to 7 bases. This CDR3 spans 11 amino acids. CDR3 in amino acids: CASGQYYGYTF. The DNA for the CDR3 is TGTGCCAGCGGGCAGTACTATGGCTACACCTTC.

The chain recombines TRBV29-1 with TRBJ2-1, with D possibly TRBD2 on 7 matching bases. The CDR3 spans 12 residues. CDR1 is SQVTM, CDR2 ANQGSEA, per germline. V dropped 8 bases and J dropped 6 bases, with 14 bases sitting between them. The CDR3 spells CSSEGGGNEQFF. DNA for the CDR3: TGCAGCTCAGAGGGGGGGGGCAATGAGCAGTTCTTC.

The rearrangement links TRBV25-1 to TRBJ1-4; 9 bases fit TRBD1. Looked up from germline, CDR1 is MGHDK and CDR2 is SYGVNS. The CDR3 is 14 residues long. With 7 bases clipped from V and 8 bases from J, the junction kept 8 bases outside the gene matches. CDR3 in amino acids: CASTQTGGREKLFF. The CDR3 DNA reads as TGTGCCAGCACACAAACAGGGGGCAGAGAAAAACTGTTTTTT.

This sequence joins TRBV30 and TRBJ1-1, with D tentatively TRBD1 (6 bases). Germline V gene sequence: CDR1 GTSNPN, CDR2 SVGIG (reference sequence). CDR3 length equals 12 residues. V was pared by 8 bases and J by 5 bases, with 15 bases between. The CDR3 protein is CANFGRGTEAFF. CDR3 sequence (DNA): TGTGCCAATTTCGGAAGGGGGACTGAAGCTTTCTTT.

This chain joins TRBV5-1 and TRBJ2-3, with TRBD1 matching 7 bases. The CDR3 runs 16 residues. V lost 4 bases, J lost 3 bases, and 11 bases stayed unmatched. CDR1 and CDR2 (germline): SGHRS, YFSETQ. CDR3 sequence (DNA): TGCGCCAGCAGCCCGGACAGGCCCTTGCATACAGATACGCAGTATTTT. It is translated as CASSPDRPLHTDTQYF.

The rearrangement links TRBV29-1 to TRBJ1-2, with D possibly being TRBD1 (5 bases). This CDR3 is 12 amino acids long. Germline V CDR1 and CDR2: SQVTM, ANQGSEA. V dropped 7 bases and J dropped 6 bases, with 15 bases sitting between them. The CDR3 sequence: CSANGGEDGYTF. The CDR3 DNA is TGCAGCGCCAACGGAGGGGAAGATGGCTACACCTTC.

This rearrangement joins TRBV7-2 to TRBJ2-4; 15 nucleotides align to TRBD2. J was trimmed by 8 bases and V by 5 bases; bases with no gene match: 7. The germline gives CDR1 SGHTA, CDR2 FQGNSA. The CDR3 is made up of 16 amino acids. The CDR3 loop reads CASSVGLAGGPDIQYF. CDR3 in DNA: TGTGCCAGCAGCGTTGGACTAGCGGGGGGGCCTGACATTCAGTACTTC.

This clone was recorded many times. The chain combines TRBV11-2 with TRBJ1-5; possible D gene TRBD1, 5 bases. Per the germline V gene, CDR1 is SGHAT and CDR2 is FQNNGV. The CDR3 runs to 13 residues. Trimming took 0 bases from V and 11 from J, leaving 11 bases between them. For the CDR3, the DNA is TGTGCCAGCAGCTTAGATAGGGGCAGCTCCCAGCATTTT. It codes for CASSLDRGSSQHF.

This clone has a handful of counts. The V call is TRBV18, the J call TRBJ2-1; TRBD1 is a possible D gene (5 bases). Between the trimmed V and J ends, which lost 2 bases and 0 bases, there was a span of 14 bases. CDR1 is KGHSH and CDR2 is LQKENI in the germline V gene. This CDR3 region has 17 residues. CDR3 coding DNA: TGTGCCAGCTCACCAGGATCAGGGCAGAGCTCCTACAATGAGCAGTTCTTC. Translated, it gives CASSPGSGQSSYNEQFF. The whole variable domain, filled in from reference TRBV18 and TRBJ2-1, reads NAGVMQNPRHLVRRRGQEARLRCSPMKGHSHVYWYRQLPEEGLKFMVYLQKENIIDESGMPKERFSAEFPKEGPSILRIQQVVRGDSAAYFCASSPGSGQSSYNEQFFGPGTRLTVL.

This chain links TRBV10-3 with TRBJ1-3; no reliable D call. The CDR3 extends over 13 amino acids. Germline CDR1 ENHRY, CDR2 SYGVKD. The V and J ends lost 8 bases and 0 bases respectively, with 8 bases between them. The CDR3 region is CAILGSSGNTIYF. The DNA for the CDR3 is TGTGCCATCCTTGGGAGCTCTGGAAACACCATATATTTT.

The chain couples TRBV9 to TRBJ2-3; 10 positions agree with TRBD1. The length of the CDR3 is 16 residues. V lost 0 bases, J lost 7 bases, and 8 bases stayed unmatched. Germline V lookup: CDR1 SGDLS, CDR2 YYNGEE. The CDR3 sequence: CASSVATGGASYTQYF. The CDR3 DNA reads as TGTGCCAGCAGCGTAGCGACAGGGGGCGCGTCATATACGCAGTATTTT.

The rearrangement joins TRBV30 to TRBJ2-2; 9 bases map to TRBD2. The V gene end was trimmed by 2 bases and the J gene end by 4 bases; junction bases not matched to a gene: 5. CDR1 GTSNPN and CDR2 SVGIG come from the germline V gene (reference sequence). CDR3 length equals 15 residues. Here the CDR3 DNA reads TGTGCCTGGAGTCGCGGGGGGGCCACCACCGGGGAGCTGTTTTTT. Its translation: CAWSRGGATTGELFF.

This clone was found a few times. The chain joins TRBV2 to TRBJ2-3; 12 bases are shared with TRBD2. There are 15 residues in the CDR3. With 5 bases clipped from V and 5 bases from J, the junction kept 5 bases outside the gene matches. From germline, CDR1 is SNHLY and CDR2 FYNNEI. CDR3 sequence: CASSSQTSGGDTQYF. CDR3 nucleotide sequence: TGTGCCAGCAGTTCCCAGACTAGCGGGGGAGATACGCAGTATTTT.

The V call is TRBV7-9, the J call TRBJ1-3; D gene unclear. Germline-derived CDR1 and CDR2 are SEHNR and FQNEAQ (reference sequence). This CDR3 comprises 14 residues. The ends were cut back, 2 bases at V and 2 bases at J, with 7 bases in the middle. The CDR3 bases are TGTGCCAGCAGCTTACTCGGGGCTGGAAACACCATATATTTT. This translates into CASSLLGAGNTIYF.

This clone was picked up a small number of times. The rearrangement links TRBV19 to TRBJ2-5, with D hard to call. The CDR3 consists of 14 residues. The germline V and J ends were trimmed by 3 bases and 1 base, with 9 bases remaining between them. The germline V gene has CDR1 LNHDA and CDR2 SQIVND (reference sequence). The CDR3 spells CASSIMGTQETQYF. The CDR3 nucleotides read TGTGCCAGTAGTATTATGGGCACCCAAGAGACCCAGTACTTC.

This clone was seen only a few times. V gene TRBV7-8 combines with J gene TRBJ2-1, with unresolved D. Germline V gene data show CDR1 as SGHVS and CDR2 as FQNEAQ. CDR3 size: 14 residues. Deletions cut 1 base from V and 6 bases from J, with 10 bases between. The chain's CDR3 is CASSLELLINEQFF. Written as DNA, the CDR3 is TGTGCCAGCAGCTTAGAGCTCCTGATCAATGAGCAGTTCTTC. Filled out from reference TRBV7-8 and TRBJ2-1, the complete variable domain reads GAGVSQSPRYKVAKRGQDVALRCDPISGHVSLFWYQQALGQGPEFLTYFQNEAQLDKSGLPSDRFFAERPEGSVSTLKIQRTQQEDSAVYLCASSLELLINEQFFGPGTRLTVL.